This is a list of T cell receptor beta chains from one sample in a study of T cells in localized non-small cell lung cancer. Profiling relied on immunoSEQ multiplex PCR, and the TCRdb table lists in-frame clones only, not all of them. Of about 8,800 clones detected, about nine tenths appear once; the ten largest clones hold 17%. The material was peripheral blood, obtained before any cancer treatment. These receptors all come from a male donor at least 60 years old with stage III squamous cell lung carcinoma. Both conserved end residues are part of each CDR3. Each record gives: D gene, J gene, clone size, V gene, CDR3 protein, CDR3 DNA. D genes are given only for firm matches. Rows may omit the clone size; those that give it use once, few, many or a size class.

D gene: NA; J gene: TRBJ2-3; clone size: few; V gene: TRBV7-2; CDR3 protein: CASSLYSEGPQYF; CDR3 DNA: TGTGCCAGCAGCTTATATTCCGAGGGTCCGCAGTATTTT
D gene: TRBD1; J gene: TRBJ2-1; clone size: NA; V gene: TRBV6-5; CDR3 protein: CASSNGQGPYNEQFF; CDR3 DNA: TGTGCCAGCAGTAATGGACAGGGGCCCTACAATGAGCAGTTCTTC
D gene: NA; J gene: TRBJ2-7; clone size: NA; V gene: TRBV5-4; CDR3 protein: CASSSLRDAFSYEQYF; CDR3 DNA: TGTGCCAGCAGCTCACTACGGGACGCGTTTTCCTACGAGCAGTACTTC
D gene: NA; J gene: TRBJ1-6; clone size: NA; V gene: TRBV6-5; CDR3 protein: CASSSISYNSPLHF; CDR3 DNA: TGTGCCAGCAGTTCCATATCCTATAATTCACCCCTCCACTTT
D gene: NA; J gene: TRBJ2-3; clone size: few; V gene: TRBV7-3; CDR3 protein: CASSHDPKRAFTDTQYF; CDR3 DNA: TGTGCCAGCAGCCATGACCCTAAGCGGGCCTTCACAGATACGCAGTATTTT
D gene: NA; J gene: TRBJ2-3; clone size: once; V gene: TRBV15; CDR3 protein: CATSLLSSADTQYF; CDR3 DNA: TGTGCCACCAGCCTCCTTAGCAGCGCAGATACGCAGTATTTT
D gene: NA; J gene: TRBJ1-5; clone size: NA; V gene: TRBV28; CDR3 protein: CASSLAGDSNQPQHF; CDR3 DNA: TGTGCCAGCAGTTTAGCGGGCGACAGCAATCAGCCCCAGCATTTT
D gene: NA; J gene: TRBJ2-1; clone size: few; V gene: TRBV29-1; CDR3 protein: CSVEDPGESSYNEQFF; CDR3 DNA: TGCAGCGTTGAAGATCCCGGGGAGAGCTCCTACAATGAGCAGTTCTTC
D gene: TRBD1; J gene: TRBJ1-1; clone size: NA; V gene: TRBV2; CDR3 protein: CASSEDRENTEAFF; CDR3 DNA: TGTGCCAGCAGTGAGGACAGGGAAAACACTGAAGCTTTCTTT
D gene: TRBD1; J gene: TRBJ2-1; clone size: NA; V gene: TRBV9; CDR3 protein: CASSVAWTGNNEQFF; CDR3 DNA: TGTGCCAGCAGCGTAGCTTGGACAGGGAACAATGAGCAGTTCTTC
D gene: TRBD1; J gene: TRBJ1-2; clone size: NA; V gene: TRBV5-4; CDR3 protein: CASSVSPGTGGSYTF; CDR3 DNA: TGTGCCAGCAGCGTATCCCCCGGGACAGGGGGAAGCTACACCTTC
D gene: NA; J gene: TRBJ1-5; clone size: once; V gene: TRBV6-6; CDR3 protein: CASSLSGVGQPQHF; CDR3 DNA: TGTGCCAGCAGCCTCTCAGGGGTGGGTCAGCCCCAGCATTTT
D gene: TRBD1; J gene: TRBJ1-2; clone size: NA; V gene: TRBV29-1; CDR3 protein: CSGEGQGAGGYTF; CDR3 DNA: TGCAGCGGGGAGGGCCAGGGGGCTGGTGGCTACACCTTC
D gene: NA; J gene: TRBJ2-7; clone size: NA; V gene: TRBV6-6; CDR3 protein: CASSSSDYEQYF; CDR3 DNA: TGTGCCAGCAGCTCGTCAGACTACGAGCAGTACTTC
D gene: NA; J gene: TRBJ1-1; clone size: once; V gene: TRBV21-1; CDR3 protein: CADSGQLGNTEAFF; CDR3 DNA: TGTGCCGACTCGGGACAGCTCGGGAACACTGAAGCTTTCTTT
D gene: NA; J gene: TRBJ1-3; clone size: once; V gene: TRBV7-6; CDR3 protein: CASSLGTAGNTIYF; CDR3 DNA: TGTGCCAGCAGCTTAGGGACAGCTGGAAACACCATATATTTT
D gene: NA; J gene: TRBJ2-7; clone size: NA; V gene: TRBV5-1; CDR3 protein: CASRVGLGGSYEQYF; CDR3 DNA: TGCGCCAGCAGAGTAGGGCTGGGGGGCTCCTACGAGCAGTACTTC
D gene: NA; J gene: TRBJ1-6; clone size: NA; V gene: TRBV27; CDR3 protein: CASSVRDPNSPLHF; CDR3 DNA: TGTGCCAGCAGTGTCCGGGACCCAAATTCACCCCTCCACTTT
D gene: NA; J gene: TRBJ2-7; clone size: NA; V gene: TRBV7-2; CDR3 protein: CASSILQWTDTYEQYF; CDR3 DNA: TGTGCCAGCAGCATACTCCAATGGACTGATACCTACGAGCAGTACTTC
D gene: NA; J gene: TRBJ1-3; clone size: NA; V gene: TRBV7-6; CDR3 protein: CASSPGPGFSGNTIYF; CDR3 DNA: TGTGCCAGCAGCCCCGGTCCGGGCTTTTCTGGAAACACCATATATTTT
D gene: NA; J gene: TRBJ1-5; clone size: NA; V gene: TRBV7-9; CDR3 protein: CASSRPQGPQHF; CDR3 DNA: TGTGCCAGCAGCCGACCCCAGGGGCCCCAGCATTTT
D gene: NA; J gene: TRBJ1-5; clone size: NA; V gene: TRBV6-1; CDR3 protein: CASQRGYSNQPQHF; CDR3 DNA: TGTGCCAGTCAACGGGGATATAGCAATCAGCCCCAGCATTTT
D gene: NA; J gene: TRBJ2-1; clone size: NA; V gene: TRBV10-3; CDR3 protein: CAISESIAGALNEQFF; CDR3 DNA: TGTGCCATCAGTGAGTCGATCGCGGGGGCCCTAAATGAGCAGTTCTTC
D gene: NA; J gene: TRBJ1-1; clone size: NA; V gene: TRBV29-1; CDR3 protein: CSVAFNTEAFF; CDR3 DNA: TGCAGCGTTGCATTCAACACTGAAGCTTTCTTT
D gene: TRBD1; J gene: TRBJ2-3; clone size: NA; V gene: TRBV5-1; CDR3 protein: CASSGGSSTDTQYF; CDR3 DNA: TGCGCCAGCTCAGGGGGTTCTAGCACAGATACGCAGTATTTT
D gene: TRBD1; J gene: TRBJ2-5; clone size: NA; V gene: TRBV27; CDR3 protein: CASSSSTGDVQETQYF; CDR3 DNA: TGTGCCAGCAGTTCCTCGACAGGGGACGTTCAAGAGACCCAGTACTTC
D gene: NA; J gene: TRBJ2-7; clone size: NA; V gene: TRBV7-9; CDR3 protein: CASSLAGDEQYF; CDR3 DNA: TGTGCCAGCAGCTTAGCGGGCGACGAGCAGTACTTC
D gene: TRBD2; J gene: TRBJ2-2; clone size: NA; V gene: TRBV11-1; CDR3 protein: CASSSGLAGEVGELFF; CDR3 DNA: TGTGCCAGCAGCTCGGGACTAGCGGGGGAGGTTGGGGAGCTGTTTTTT
D gene: NA; J gene: TRBJ1-1; clone size: NA; V gene: TRBV7-6; CDR3 protein: CASSHAEGTEAFF; CDR3 DNA: TGTGCCAGCAGCCATGCGGAGGGTACTGAAGCTTTCTTT
D gene: NA; J gene: TRBJ1-6; clone size: NA; V gene: TRBV2; CDR3 protein: CASSDHSVDSPLHF; CDR3 DNA: TGTGCCAGCAGTGATCACTCAGTAGATTCACCCCTCCACTTT
D gene: NA; J gene: TRBJ1-6; clone size: NA; V gene: TRBV5-6; CDR3 protein: CASSFVTGQWVNSPLHF; CDR3 DNA: TGTGCCAGCAGTTTTGTTACAGGGCAGTGGGTGAATTCACCCCTCCACTTT
D gene: TRBD1; J gene: TRBJ2-2; clone size: NA; V gene: TRBV6-1; CDR3 protein: CASSEATGGYNTGELFF; CDR3 DNA: TGTGCCAGCAGTGAAGCAACAGGGGGCTATAACACCGGGGAGCTGTTTTTT
D gene: TRBD2; J gene: TRBJ2-1; clone size: few; V gene: TRBV10-3; CDR3 protein: CAIRGASGAYNEQFF; CDR3 DNA: TGTGCCATCAGGGGCGCTAGCGGGGCCTACAATGAGCAGTTCTTC
D gene: NA; J gene: TRBJ1-5; clone size: NA; V gene: TRBV6-1; CDR3 protein: CASRVSGDSNQPQHF; CDR3 DNA: TGTGCCAGCAGGGTGTCAGGGGATAGCAATCAGCCCCAGCATTTT
D gene: NA; J gene: TRBJ2-5; clone size: NA; V gene: TRBV15; CDR3 protein: CASSPGQLQETQYF; CDR3 DNA: TGTGCCTCTTCACCAGGGCAGTTACAAGAGACCCAGTACTTC
D gene: NA; J gene: TRBJ2-3; clone size: NA; V gene: TRBV11-3; CDR3 protein: CASSLGPSTDTQYF; CDR3 DNA: TGTGCCAGCAGCTTAGGCCCGAGCACAGATACGCAGTATTTT
D gene: NA; J gene: TRBJ2-5; clone size: NA; V gene: TRBV5-1; CDR3 protein: CASRRGDSQETQYF; CDR3 DNA: TGCGCCAGCAGGCGAGGGGATTCCCAAGAGACCCAGTACTTC
D gene: TRBD1; J gene: TRBJ2-1; clone size: NA; V gene: TRBV2; CDR3 protein: CASSELDRANEQFF; CDR3 DNA: TGTGCCAGCAGTGAACTGGACAGGGCAAACGAGCAGTTCTTC
D gene: NA; J gene: TRBJ1-5; clone size: NA; V gene: TRBV16; CDR3 protein: CASSQLASSNQPQHF; CDR3 DNA: TGTGCCAGCAGCCAATTGGCTTCTAGCAATCAGCCCCAGCATTTT
D gene: NA; J gene: TRBJ1-3; clone size: NA; V gene: TRBV9; CDR3 protein: CASSVVPGPSGNTIYF; CDR3 DNA: TGTGCCAGCAGCGTAGTTCCAGGGCCCTCTGGAAACACCATATATTTT
D gene: NA; J gene: TRBJ1-5; clone size: NA; V gene: TRBV21-1; CDR3 protein: CASTLTGDSSRNQPQHF; CDR3 DNA: TGTGCCAGCACCTTAACGGGGGACAGTAGTCGGAATCAGCCCCAGCATTTT
D gene: TRBD1; J gene: TRBJ1-5; clone size: NA; V gene: TRBV7-6; CDR3 protein: CASSLTWTGEQPQHF; CDR3 DNA: TGTGCCAGCAGCTTGACCTGGACAGGGGAACAGCCCCAGCATTTT
D gene: TRBD1; J gene: TRBJ2-1; clone size: NA; V gene: TRBV6-5; CDR3 protein: CASSYSRTGGIYEQFF; CDR3 DNA: TGTGCCAGCAGTTACTCTAGGACAGGGGGTATTTATGAGCAGTTCTTC
D gene: NA; J gene: TRBJ1-3; clone size: NA; V gene: TRBV10-3; CDR3 protein: CAIRQPSGNTIYF; CDR3 DNA: TGTGCCATCAGGCAGCCCTCTGGAAACACCATATATTTT
D gene: TRBD1; J gene: TRBJ2-2; clone size: NA; V gene: TRBV2; CDR3 protein: CASSEAGQNIGELFF; CDR3 DNA: TGTGCCAGCAGTGAAGCGGGACAGAATATCGGGGAGCTGTTTTTT
D gene: NA; J gene: TRBJ2-7; clone size: once; V gene: TRBV4-1; CDR3 protein: CASSQDEDEQYF; CDR3 DNA: TGCGCCAGCAGCCAAGATGAAGACGAGCAGTACTTC
D gene: TRBD1; J gene: TRBJ1-1; clone size: NA; V gene: TRBV5-1; CDR3 protein: CASSPRQGVSTEAFF; CDR3 DNA: TGCGCCAGCAGCCCAAGACAGGGGGTGAGCACTGAAGCTTTCTTT
D gene: NA; J gene: TRBJ2-3; clone size: NA; V gene: TRBV5-1; CDR3 protein: CASSLGQKDTQYF; CDR3 DNA: TGCGCCAGCAGCTTGGGGCAGAAAGATACGCAGTATTTT
D gene: NA; J gene: TRBJ1-2; clone size: NA; V gene: TRBV29-1; CDR3 protein: CSVDSYGYTF; CDR3 DNA: TGCAGCGTGGACAGCTATGGCTACACCTTC
D gene: NA; J gene: TRBJ1-2; clone size: NA; V gene: TRBV6-1; CDR3 protein: CASSESGQVPYGYTF; CDR3 DNA: TGTGCCAGCAGTGAATCGGGGCAGGTCCCCTATGGCTACACCTTC
D gene: NA; J gene: TRBJ2-5; clone size: NA; V gene: TRBV6-1; CDR3 protein: CASSEAPAAAAQYF; CDR3 DNA: TGTGCCAGCAGTGAAGCGCCGGCCGCGGCGGCCCAGTACTTC
D gene: NA; J gene: TRBJ1-1; clone size: NA; V gene: TRBV6-5; CDR3 protein: CASSYWAGPMNTEAFF; CDR3 DNA: TGTGCCAGCAGTTATTGGGCAGGGCCTATGAACACTGAAGCTTTCTTT
D gene: TRBD2; J gene: TRBJ2-1; clone size: NA; V gene: TRBV9; CDR3 protein: CASSPSLHLAGANEQFF; CDR3 DNA: TGTGCCAGCAGCCCAAGCCTCCACCTAGCGGGGGCGAATGAGCAGTTCTTC